These 7 T cell receptor beta chains originate from one sample sequenced in a study of blood T cell repertoires in COVID-19. Assay used: immunoSEQ multiplex PCR; TCRdb lists only in-frame clones, some missing. The sample lists roughly 200,000 clones, about 83% occurring once. Material: peripheral blood. The receptors come from a woman under 30 who had recovered from COVID-19.

The chain links TRBV4-1 to TRBJ1-2; possibly TRBD1 for D (5 bases). Germline-derived CDR1 and CDR2 are MGHRA and YSYEKL. CDR3 length: 14 amino acids. V lost 0 bases, J lost 3 bases, and 8 bases lay in between. The DNA of the CDR3 is TGCGCCAGCAGCCAAGATTGGGGCGACTATGGCTACACCTTC. It specifies CASSQDWGDYGYTF.

This chain connects TRBV6-2 or TRBV6-3 to TRBJ2-1; 10 bases are shared with TRBD2. Germline CDR1 and CDR2: MNHEY and SVGEGT. CDR3 length: 17 residues. Trimming cost V 2 bases and J 7 bases; bases outside gene matches: 11. The CDR3 coding sequence is TGTGCCAGCAGTTACCCCCCCTCTAGCGGGAGACGGAATGAGCAGTTCTTC. Translated: CASSYPPSSGRRNEQFF.

This chain joins TRBV6-6 and TRBJ2-1; maybe TRBD2 (6 bases). The germline V gene has CDR1 MNHNY and CDR2 SVGAGI (reference sequence). There are 17 residues in the CDR3. V was shortened by 5 bases and J by 4 bases, with 21 bases between the two germline ends. The CDR3 loop is CASSLSVGREVYNEQFF. The CDR3 nucleotides read TGTGCCAGCAGTCTCTCAGTGGGGCGGGAAGTATACAATGAGCAGTTCTTC.

V usage is TRBV27 and J usage is TRBJ1-1, with TRBD1 matching over 7 bases. The CDR3 loop spans 12 amino acids. Germline V gene sequence: CDR1 MNHEY, CDR2 SMNVEV (reference sequence). Trimming removed 6 bases from V and 6 bases from J; junction bases left unmatched: 4. In DNA form, the CDR3 reads TGTGCCAGCAGCAAACAGGGGTCTGAAGCTTTCTTT. Amino acids: CASSKQGSEAFF.

The chain recombines TRBV6-2 or TRBV6-3 with TRBJ1-5; 8 bases are shared with TRBD1. The CDR3 length is 16 residues. V gave up 5 bases and J gave up 0 bases; unmatched junction bases: 6. Per the germline V gene, CDR1 is MNHEY and CDR2 is SVGEGT. The DNA for the CDR3 is TGTGCCAGCAGTAGGACAGGGAAATATAGCAATCAGCCCCAGCATTTT. Encoded protein: CASSRTGKYSNQPQHF.

The CDR3 region has the DNA TGTGCCAGCAGCCAAGGAACAGCACATTCACCCCTCCACTTT. Amino acid sequence: CASSQGTAHSPLHF. The chain employs TRBV3-1 (or the pseudogene TRBV3-2) and TRBJ1-6; D remains unclear. Looked up from germline, CDR1 is LGHDT and CDR2 is YNNKEL (reference sequence). The V end was cut by 1 base, the J end by 8 bases, with 9 bases between. The CDR3 is 14 residues long.

The chain couples TRBV6-5 to TRBJ2-7, with 11 positions matching TRBD2. V lost 5 bases, J lost 1 base, and 4 bases stayed unmatched. Looked up from germline, CDR1 is MNHEY and CDR2 is SVGAGI. The CDR3 sequence is 15 residues long. CDR3 residues: CASSISGRESYEQYV. CDR3 DNA sequence: TGTGCCAGCAGTATTAGCGGGAGGGAGTCCTACGAGCAGTACGTC.